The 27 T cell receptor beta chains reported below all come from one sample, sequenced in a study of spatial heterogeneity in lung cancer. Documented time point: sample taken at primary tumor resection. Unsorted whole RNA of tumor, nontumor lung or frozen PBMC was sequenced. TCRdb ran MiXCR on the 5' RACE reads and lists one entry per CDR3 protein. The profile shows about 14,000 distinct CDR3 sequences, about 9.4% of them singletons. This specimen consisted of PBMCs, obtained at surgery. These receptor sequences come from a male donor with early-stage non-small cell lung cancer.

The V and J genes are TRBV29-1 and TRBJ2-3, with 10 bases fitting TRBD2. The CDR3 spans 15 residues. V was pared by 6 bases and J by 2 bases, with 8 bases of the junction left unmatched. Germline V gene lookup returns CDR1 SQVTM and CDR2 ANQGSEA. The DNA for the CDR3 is TGCAGCGTCAGCGGGAGGGATTATTTCACAGATACGCAGTATTTT. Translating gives CSVSGRDYFTDTQYF.

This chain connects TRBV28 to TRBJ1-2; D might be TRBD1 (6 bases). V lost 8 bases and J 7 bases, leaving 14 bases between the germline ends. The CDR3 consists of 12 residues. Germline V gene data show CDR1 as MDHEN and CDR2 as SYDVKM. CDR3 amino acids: CASETGAIGYTF. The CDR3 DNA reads TGTGCCAGCGAGACGGGGGCGATTGGCTACACCTTC.

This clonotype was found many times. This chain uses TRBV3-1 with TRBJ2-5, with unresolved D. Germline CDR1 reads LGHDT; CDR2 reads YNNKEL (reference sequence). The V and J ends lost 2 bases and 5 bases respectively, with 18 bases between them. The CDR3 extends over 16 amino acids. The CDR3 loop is CASSQISGKESETQYF. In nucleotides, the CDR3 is TGTGCCAGCAGCCAAATTAGTGGGAAGGAATCGGAGACCCAGTACTTC.

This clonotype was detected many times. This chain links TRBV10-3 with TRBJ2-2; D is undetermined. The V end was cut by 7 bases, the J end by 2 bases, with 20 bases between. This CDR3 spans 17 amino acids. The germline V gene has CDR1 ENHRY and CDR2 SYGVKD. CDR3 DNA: TGTGCCATCAATTCCCCCCCACCTAAGGGTAACACCGGGGAGCTGTTTTTT. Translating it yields CAINSPPPKGNTGELFF.

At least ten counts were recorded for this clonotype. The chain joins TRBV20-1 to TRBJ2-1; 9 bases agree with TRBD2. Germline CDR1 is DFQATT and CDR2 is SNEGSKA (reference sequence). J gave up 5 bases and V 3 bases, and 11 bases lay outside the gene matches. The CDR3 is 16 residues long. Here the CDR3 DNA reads TGCAGTGCTAGCATTCGACTAGCGGTTAGTCACAATGAGCAGTTCTTC. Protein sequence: CSASIRLAVSHNEQFF.

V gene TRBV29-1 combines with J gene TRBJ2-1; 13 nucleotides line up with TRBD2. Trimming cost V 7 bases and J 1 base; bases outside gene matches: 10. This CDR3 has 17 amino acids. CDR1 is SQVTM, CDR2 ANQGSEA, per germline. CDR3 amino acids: CSARTSGRWSSYNEQFF. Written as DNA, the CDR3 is TGCAGCGCCAGGACTAGCGGGAGATGGAGTTCCTACAATGAGCAGTTCTTC.

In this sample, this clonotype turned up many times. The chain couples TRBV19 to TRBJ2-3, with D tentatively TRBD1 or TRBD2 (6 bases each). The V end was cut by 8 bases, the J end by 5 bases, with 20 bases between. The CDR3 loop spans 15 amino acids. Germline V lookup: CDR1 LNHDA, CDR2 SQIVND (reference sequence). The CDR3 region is CASANEPRGRDTQYF. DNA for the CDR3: TGTGCCAGTGCTAACGAGCCACGGGGGCGAGATACGCAGTATTTT. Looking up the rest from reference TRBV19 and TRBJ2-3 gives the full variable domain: DGGITQSPKYLFRKEGQNVTLSCEQNLNHDAMYWYRQDPGQGLRLIYYSQIVNDFQKGDIAEGYSVSREKKESFPLTVTSAQKNPTAFYLCASANEPRGRDTQYFGPGTRLTVL.

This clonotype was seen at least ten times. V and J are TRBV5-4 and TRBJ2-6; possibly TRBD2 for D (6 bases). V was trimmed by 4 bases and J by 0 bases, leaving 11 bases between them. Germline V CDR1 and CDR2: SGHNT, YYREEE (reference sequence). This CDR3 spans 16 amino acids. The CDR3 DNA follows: TGTGCCAGCAGCCCGGGACTGATCTCTGGGGCCAACGTCCTGACTTTC. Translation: CASSPGLISGANVLTF.

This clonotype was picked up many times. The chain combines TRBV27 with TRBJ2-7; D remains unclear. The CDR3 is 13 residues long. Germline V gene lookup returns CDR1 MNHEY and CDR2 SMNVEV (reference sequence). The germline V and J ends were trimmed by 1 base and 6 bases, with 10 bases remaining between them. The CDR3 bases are TGTGCCAGCAGTTTATTGAAGGGCGGCGAGCAGTACTTC. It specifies CASSLLKGGEQYF.

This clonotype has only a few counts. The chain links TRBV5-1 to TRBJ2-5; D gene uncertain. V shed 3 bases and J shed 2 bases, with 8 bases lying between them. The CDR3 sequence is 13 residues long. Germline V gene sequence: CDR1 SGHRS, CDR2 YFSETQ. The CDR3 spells CASSWTVQETQYF. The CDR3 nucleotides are TGCGCCAGCAGCTGGACGGTTCAAGAGACCCAGTACTTC. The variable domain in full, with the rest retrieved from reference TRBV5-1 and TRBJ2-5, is KAGVTQTPRYLIKTRGQQVTLSCSPISGHRSVSWYQQTPGQGLQFLFEYFSETQRNKGNFPGRFSGRQFSNSRSEMNVSTLELGDSALYLCASSWTVQETQYFGPGTRLLVL.

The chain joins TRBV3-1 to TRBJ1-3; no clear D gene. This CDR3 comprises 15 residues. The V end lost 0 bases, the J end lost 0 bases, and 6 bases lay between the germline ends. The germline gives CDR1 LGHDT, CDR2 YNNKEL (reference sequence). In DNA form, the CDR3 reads TGTGCCAGCAGCCAAGAGGCTTACTCTGGAAACACCATATATTTT. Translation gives CASSQEAYSGNTIYF. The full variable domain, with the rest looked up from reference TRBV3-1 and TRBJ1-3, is DTAVSQTPKYLVTQMGNDKSIKCEQNLGHDTMYWYKQDSKKFLKIMFSYNNKELIINETVPNRFSPKSPDKAHLNLHINSLELGDSAVYFCASSQEAYSGNTIYFGEGSWLTVV.

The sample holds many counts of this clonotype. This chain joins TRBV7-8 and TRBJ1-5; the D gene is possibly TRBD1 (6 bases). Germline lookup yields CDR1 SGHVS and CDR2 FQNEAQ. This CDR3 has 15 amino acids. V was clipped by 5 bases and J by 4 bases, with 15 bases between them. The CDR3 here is CASSRGAGANQPQHF. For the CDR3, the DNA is TGTGCCAGCAGCCGGGGGGCGGGGGCAAATCAGCCCCAGCATTTT. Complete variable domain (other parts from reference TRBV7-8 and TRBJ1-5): GAGVSQSPRYKVAKRGQDVALRCDPISGHVSLFWYQQALGQGPEFLTYFQNEAQLDKSGLPSDRFFAERPEGSVSTLKIQRTQQEDSAVYLCASSRGAGANQPQHFGDGTRLSIL.

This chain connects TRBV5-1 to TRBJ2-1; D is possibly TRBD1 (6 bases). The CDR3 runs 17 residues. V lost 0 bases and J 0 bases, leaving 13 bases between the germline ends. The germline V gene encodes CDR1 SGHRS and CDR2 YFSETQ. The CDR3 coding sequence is TGCGCCAGCAGCTTGGGGCTGGACAGACACTCCTACAATGAGCAGTTCTTC. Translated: CASSLGLDRHSYNEQFF.

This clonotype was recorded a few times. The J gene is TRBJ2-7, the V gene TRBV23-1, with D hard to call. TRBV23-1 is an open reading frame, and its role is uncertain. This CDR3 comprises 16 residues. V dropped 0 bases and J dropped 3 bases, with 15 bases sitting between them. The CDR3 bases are TGCGCCAGCAGTCAATCTAACGTCCGCCGCGTCTACGAGCAGTACTTC. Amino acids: CASSQSNVRRVYEQYF.

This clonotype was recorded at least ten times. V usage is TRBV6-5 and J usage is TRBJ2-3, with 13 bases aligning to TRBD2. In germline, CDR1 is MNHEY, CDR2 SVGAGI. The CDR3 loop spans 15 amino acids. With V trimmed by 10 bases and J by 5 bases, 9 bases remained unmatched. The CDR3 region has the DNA TGTGCCACCACTTTGACTAGCGGGAGGCTAGATACGCAGTATTTT. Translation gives CATTLTSGRLDTQYF.

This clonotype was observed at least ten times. The CDR3 nucleotides are TGTGCCAGCAGTTCCCCGGGACTAGCGGGAGCCGGGGAGCTGTTTTTT. As protein: CASSSPGLAGAGELFF. The V gene is TRBV27, the J gene TRBJ2-2; 14 bases are a match to TRBD2. Trimming took 4 bases from V and 6 from J; bases not matched to a gene: 4. The CDR3 sequence is 16 residues long. Per the germline V gene, CDR1 is MNHEY and CDR2 is SMNVEV (reference sequence).

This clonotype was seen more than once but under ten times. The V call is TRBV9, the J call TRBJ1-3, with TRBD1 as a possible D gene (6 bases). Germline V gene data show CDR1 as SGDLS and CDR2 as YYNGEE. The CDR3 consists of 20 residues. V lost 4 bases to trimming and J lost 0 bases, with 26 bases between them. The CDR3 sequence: CASSSPPRRDIPSSGNTIYF. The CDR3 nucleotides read TGTGCCAGCAGCTCGCCCCCACGGAGGGACATCCCCTCCTCTGGAAACACCATATATTTT.

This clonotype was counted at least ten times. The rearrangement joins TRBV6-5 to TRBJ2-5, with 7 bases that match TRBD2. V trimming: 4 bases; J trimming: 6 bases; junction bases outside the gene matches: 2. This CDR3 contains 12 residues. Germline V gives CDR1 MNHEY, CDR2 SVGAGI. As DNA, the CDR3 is TGTGCCAGCAGTTGCGGGAGACAGACCCAGTACTTC. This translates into CASSCGRQTQYF.

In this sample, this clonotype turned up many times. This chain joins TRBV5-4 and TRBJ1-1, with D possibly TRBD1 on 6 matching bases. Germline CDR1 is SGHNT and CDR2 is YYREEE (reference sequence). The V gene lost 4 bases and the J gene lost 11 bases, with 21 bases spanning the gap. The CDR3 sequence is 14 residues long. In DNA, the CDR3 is TGTGCCAGCAGCCCGATTAGGGGGAATACTCGGGCTTTCTTT. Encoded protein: CASSPIRGNTRAFF.

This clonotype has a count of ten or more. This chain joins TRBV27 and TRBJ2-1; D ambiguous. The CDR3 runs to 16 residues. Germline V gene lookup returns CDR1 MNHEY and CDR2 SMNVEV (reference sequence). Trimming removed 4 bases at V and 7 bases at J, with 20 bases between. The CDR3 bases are TGTGCCAGCAGTTCTTATCGGGCCCAAGACGGGAATGAGCAGTTCTTC. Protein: CASSSYRAQDGNEQFF.

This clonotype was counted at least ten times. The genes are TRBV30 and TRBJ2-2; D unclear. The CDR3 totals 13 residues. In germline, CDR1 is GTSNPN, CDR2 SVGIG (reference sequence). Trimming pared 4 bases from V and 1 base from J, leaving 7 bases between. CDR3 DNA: TGTGCCTGGATCCATTGGAACACCGGGGAGCTGTTTTTT. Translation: CAWIHWNTGELFF.

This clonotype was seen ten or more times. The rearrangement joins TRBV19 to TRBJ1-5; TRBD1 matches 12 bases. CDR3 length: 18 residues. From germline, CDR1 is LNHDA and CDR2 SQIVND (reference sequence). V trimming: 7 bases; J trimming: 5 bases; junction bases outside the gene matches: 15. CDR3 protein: CASTHRRGTGGSYQPQHF. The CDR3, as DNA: TGTGCCAGTACCCACCGTAGGGGGACAGGGGGCTCCTATCAGCCCCAGCATTTT.

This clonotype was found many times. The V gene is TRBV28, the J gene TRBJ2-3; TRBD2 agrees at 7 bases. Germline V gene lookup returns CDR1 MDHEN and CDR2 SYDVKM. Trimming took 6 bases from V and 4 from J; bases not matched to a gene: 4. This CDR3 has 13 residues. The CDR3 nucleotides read TGTGCCAGCAGCACGACTAGCTCAGATACGCAGTATTTT. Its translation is CASSTTSSDTQYF. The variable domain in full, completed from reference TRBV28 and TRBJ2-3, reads DVKVTQSSRYLVKRTGEKVFLECVQDMDHENMFWYRQDPGLGLRLIYFSYDVKMKEKGDIPEGYSVSREKKERFSLILESASTNQTSMYLCASSTTSSDTQYFGPGTRLTVL.

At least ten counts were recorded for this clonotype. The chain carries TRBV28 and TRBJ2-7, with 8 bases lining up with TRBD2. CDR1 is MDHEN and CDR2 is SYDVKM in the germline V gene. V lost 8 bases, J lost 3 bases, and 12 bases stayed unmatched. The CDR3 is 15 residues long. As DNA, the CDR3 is TGTGCCAGCGCCCCCCCGGGTACTAGCGGCTACGAGCAGTACTTC. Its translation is CASAPPGTSGYEQYF.

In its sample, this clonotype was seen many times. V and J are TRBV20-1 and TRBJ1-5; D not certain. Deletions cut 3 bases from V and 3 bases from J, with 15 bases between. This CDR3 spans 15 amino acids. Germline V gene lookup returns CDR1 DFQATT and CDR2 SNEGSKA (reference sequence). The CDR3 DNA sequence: TGCAGTGCTAGTGTTGATGGGCGGTCCAATCAGCCCCAGCATTTT. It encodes CSASVDGRSNQPQHF.

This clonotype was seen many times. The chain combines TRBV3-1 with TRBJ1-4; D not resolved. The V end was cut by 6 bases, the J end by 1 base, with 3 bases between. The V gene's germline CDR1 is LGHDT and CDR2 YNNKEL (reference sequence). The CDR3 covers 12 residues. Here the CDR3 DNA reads TGTGCCAGCAGGGGAACTAATGAAAAACTGTTTTTT. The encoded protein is CASRGTNEKLFF.

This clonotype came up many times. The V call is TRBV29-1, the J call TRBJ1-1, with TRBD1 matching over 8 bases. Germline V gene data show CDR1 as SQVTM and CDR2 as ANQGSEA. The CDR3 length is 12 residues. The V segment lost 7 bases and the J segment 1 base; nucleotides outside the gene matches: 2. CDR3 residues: CSAGQGNTEAFF. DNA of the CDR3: TGCAGCGCAGGACAGGGGAACACTGAAGCTTTCTTT.